This note documents a single TCR beta chain sequence. Donors had nominal health at sampling but likely had unrecorded immune exposures. The sample comes from a study of cytomegalovirus exposure and HLA in healthy donors. V gave up 6 bases and J gave up 5 bases; unmatched junction bases: 6. The CDR3 extends over 13 amino acids. Germline CDR1 and CDR2: SNHLY and FYNNEI. The PCR contained 60 Vbeta and 13 Jbeta primers. Only in-frame clones appear in the TCRdb table, and some are missing; sequencing was by immunoSEQ multiplex PCR. The sample has 95,000 to 110,000 clones; approximately 66% are singletons. The clonotype was recovered from a woman between 50 and 59 years old in good health and CMV-seronegative. Sample: PBMCs. The chain joins TRBV2 to TRBJ1-1, with 7 bases that match TRBD1. The CDR3 sequence: CASSDDRETEAFF. CDR3 DNA: TGTGCCAGCAGCGACGACAGGGAAACTGAAGCTTTCTTT.